The rows below give T cell receptor beta chains drawn from one sample of a study of blood T cell repertoires in COVID-19. The data were produced by immunoSEQ multiplex PCR, yet TCRdb's version contains in-frame clones alone and is incomplete. In the table there are around 270,000 clones, about four fifths of which are singletons. Input material: peripheral blood. The receptors were sampled from a middle-aged woman who had recovered from COVID-19. CDR3s include the opening cysteine and the closing phenylalanine or tryptophan. D genes are given only for firm matches. The size of a clone is reported for some rows only, either as once, few or many, or as a class for expanded clones.

V	D	size	J	CDR3	DNA
TRBV5-1	TRBD1	NA	TRBJ2-7	CASSSLGTGVTYEQYF	TGCGCCAGCAGCTCCTTAGGGACAGGGGTTACCTACGAGCAGTACTTC
TRBV29-1	NA	NA	TRBJ2-5	CSVGTGGVGETQYF	TGCAGCGTAGGAACAGGGGGGGTTGGGGAGACCCAGTACTTC
TRBV15	TRBD1	few	TRBJ1-5	CATSREAGGSQPQHF	TGTGCCACCAGCAGAGAGGCAGGGGGAAGTCAGCCCCAGCATTTT
TRBV6-5	TRBD1	NA	TRBJ2-3	CASRGQGNSADTQYF	TGTGCCAGCAGAGGACAGGGGAATTCGGCAGATACGCAGTATTTT
TRBV18	NA	NA	TRBJ1-5	CASSPLGITPNQPQHF	TGTGCCAGCTCACCTCTAGGAATCACTCCCAATCAGCCCCAGCATTTT
TRBV19	NA	NA	TRBJ1-1	CASSSPLAGMPEAFF	TGTGCCAGTAGTAGCCCCCTCGCAGGGATGCCTGAAGCTTTCTTT
TRBV7-3	NA	NA	TRBJ2-7	CASSIPSGEQYF	TGTGCCAGCAGCATACCGTCCGGGGAGCAGTACTTC
TRBV5-1	NA	NA	TRBJ1-1	CASSPSGSWTDRKAFF	TGCGCCAGCAGCCCGAGCGGTTCTTGGACAGATCGGAAAGCTTTCTTT
TRBV12-3/TRBV12-4	NA	once	TRBJ2-2	CASSLAVPEELFF	TGTGCCAGCAGTTTAGCGGTGCCAGAGGAGCTGTTTTTT
TRBV12-3/TRBV12-4	NA	NA	TRBJ2-2	CASTLRGELFF	TGTGCCAGCACCCTGAGAGGGGAGCTGTTTTTT